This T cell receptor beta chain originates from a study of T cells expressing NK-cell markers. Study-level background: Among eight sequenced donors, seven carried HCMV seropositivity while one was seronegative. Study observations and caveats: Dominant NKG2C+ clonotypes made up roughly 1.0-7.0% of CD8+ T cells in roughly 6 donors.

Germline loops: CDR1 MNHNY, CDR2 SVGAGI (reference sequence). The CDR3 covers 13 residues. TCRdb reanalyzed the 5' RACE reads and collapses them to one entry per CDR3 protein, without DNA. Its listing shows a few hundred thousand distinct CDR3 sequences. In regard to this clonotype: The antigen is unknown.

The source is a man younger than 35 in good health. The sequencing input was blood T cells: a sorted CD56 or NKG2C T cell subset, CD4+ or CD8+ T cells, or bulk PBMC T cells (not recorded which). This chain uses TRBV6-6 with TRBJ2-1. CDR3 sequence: CATLESSYNEQFF.